Below are 3 T cell receptor beta chains sequenced from a single sample in a study of T cell repertoires in cytomegalovirus infection. TCRdb fed the reads into MiXCR, producing one record per CDR3 protein. The sample has roughly 990,000 distinct CDR3 sequences; around a third are singletons. The antigens these receptors bind are not known. This specimen consisted of cultured CD8+ T cells from PBMCs, obtained from culture after CMV antigen stimulation. The source of these receptors is a human donor in good health (CMV status not recorded). Some clones in this sample may be carry-over from other donors' samples.

This clonotype was observed at least ten times. V and J are TRBV9 and TRBJ2-5, with 7 bases aligning to TRBD1. The trim removed 0 bases at V and 5 bases at J, leaving 10 bases unmatched. The germline gives CDR1 SGDLS, CDR2 YYNGEE. CDR3 length: 16 residues. CDR3 protein: CASSVAVAGGRETQYF. The CDR3 DNA follows: TGTGCCAGCAGCGTAGCGGTGGCAGGGGGTCGGGAGACCCAGTACTTC.

This chain joins TRBV7-6 and TRBJ2-1; D is undetermined. V lost 1 base to trimming and J lost 1 base, with 8 bases between them. The CDR3 sequence is 15 residues long. In germline, CDR1 is SGHVS, CDR2 FNYEAQ. The CDR3 region has the DNA TGTGCCAGCAGCTTAGTACCCGGGTCCTACAATGAGCAGTTCTTC. It encodes CASSLVPGSYNEQFF.

This chain joins TRBV6-2 or TRBV6-3 and TRBJ1-1; no reliable D call. V shed 3 bases and J shed 0 bases, with 11 bases lying between them. This CDR3 comprises 15 residues. In germline, CDR1 is MNHEY, CDR2 SVGEGT. CDR3 protein: CASSYRILMNTEAFF. Here the CDR3 DNA reads TGTGCCAGCAGTTATAGGATCCTCATGAACACTGAAGCTTTCTTT.